The clone carrying this T cell receptor (beta chain) was seen a few times. The CDR3 runs 15 residues. V lost 0 bases, J lost 3 bases, and 3 bases stayed unmatched. Looked up from germline, CDR1 is SGHRS and CDR2 is YFSETQ. These data are taken from a study of patients and donors after allogeneic stem cell transplantation. A single record per CDR3 protein comes from TCRdb applying MiXCR to the RT-PCR reads. The data contain about a million distinct CDR3 sequences, roughly 18% of them singletons. Sequenced material: blood, either unsorted or a sorted T cell fraction (not recorded which). The receptor comes from a human donor who was either an allogeneic HSCT recipient or a stem cell or donor lymphocyte infusion donor (not recorded which). It is not recorded whose cells these are; they may come from a transplant donor. The chain joins TRBV5-1 to TRBJ1-3; 7 bases line up with TRBD1. The CDR3 spells CASSLEGGGGNTIYF. The DNA for the CDR3 is TGCGCCAGCAGCTTGGAAGGGGGCGGTGGAAACACCATATATTTT.